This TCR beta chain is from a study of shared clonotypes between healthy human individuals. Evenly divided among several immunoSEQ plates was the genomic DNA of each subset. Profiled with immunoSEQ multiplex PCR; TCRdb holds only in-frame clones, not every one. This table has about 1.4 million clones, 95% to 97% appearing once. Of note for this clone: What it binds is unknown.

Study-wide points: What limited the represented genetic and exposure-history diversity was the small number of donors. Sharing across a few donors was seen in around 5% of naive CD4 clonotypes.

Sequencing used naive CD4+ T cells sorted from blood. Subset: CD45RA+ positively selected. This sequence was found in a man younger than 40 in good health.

CDR3 bases: TGTGCCAGTAGTAAGAATGGACGAACCTACGAGCAGTACTTC. Its translation is CASSKNGRTYEQYF. The chain recombines TRBV19 with TRBJ2-7; D remains ambiguous. This CDR3 contains 14 residues. Germline V gene lookup returns CDR1 LNHDA and CDR2 SQIVND (reference sequence). V lost 4 bases and J lost 2, with 12 bases in between.